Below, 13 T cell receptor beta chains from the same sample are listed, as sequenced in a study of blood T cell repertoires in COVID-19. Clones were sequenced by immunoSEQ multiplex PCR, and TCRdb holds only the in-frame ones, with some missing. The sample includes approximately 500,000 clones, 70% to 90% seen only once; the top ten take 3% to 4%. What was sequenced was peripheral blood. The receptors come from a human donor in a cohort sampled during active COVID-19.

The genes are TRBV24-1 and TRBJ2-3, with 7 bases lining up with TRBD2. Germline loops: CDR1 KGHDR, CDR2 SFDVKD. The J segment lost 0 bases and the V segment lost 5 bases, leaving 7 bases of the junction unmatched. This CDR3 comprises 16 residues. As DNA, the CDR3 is TGTGCCACCAGTGCCGCGGGAGCTTCTAGCACAGATACGCAGTATTTT. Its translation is CATSAAGASSTDTQYF.

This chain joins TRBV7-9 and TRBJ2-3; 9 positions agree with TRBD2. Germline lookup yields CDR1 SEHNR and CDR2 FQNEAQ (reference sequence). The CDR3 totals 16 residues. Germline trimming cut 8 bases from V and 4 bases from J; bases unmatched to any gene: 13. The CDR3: CASGKLKAGGADTQYF. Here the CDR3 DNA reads TGTGCCAGCGGCAAGCTTAAAGCGGGAGGCGCAGATACGCAGTATTTT.

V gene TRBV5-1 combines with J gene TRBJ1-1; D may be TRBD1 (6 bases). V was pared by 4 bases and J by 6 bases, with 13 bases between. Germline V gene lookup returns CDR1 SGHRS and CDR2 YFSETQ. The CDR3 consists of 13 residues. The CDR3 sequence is CASSDSAGAEAFF. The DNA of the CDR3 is TGCGCCAGCAGCGACTCCGCAGGGGCTGAAGCTTTCTTT.

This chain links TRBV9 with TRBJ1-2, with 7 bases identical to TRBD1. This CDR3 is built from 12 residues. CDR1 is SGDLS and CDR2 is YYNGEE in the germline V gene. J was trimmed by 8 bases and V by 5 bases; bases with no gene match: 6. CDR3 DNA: TGTGCCAGCAGGGAGGGGGCGAGGGGCTACACCTTC. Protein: CASREGARGYTF.

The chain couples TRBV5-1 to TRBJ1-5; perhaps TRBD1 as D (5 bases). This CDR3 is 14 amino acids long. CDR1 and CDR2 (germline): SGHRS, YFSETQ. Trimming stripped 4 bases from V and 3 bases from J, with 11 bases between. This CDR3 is CASSIDSPNQPQHF. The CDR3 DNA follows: TGCGCCAGCAGCATAGACAGCCCCAATCAGCCCCAGCATTTT.

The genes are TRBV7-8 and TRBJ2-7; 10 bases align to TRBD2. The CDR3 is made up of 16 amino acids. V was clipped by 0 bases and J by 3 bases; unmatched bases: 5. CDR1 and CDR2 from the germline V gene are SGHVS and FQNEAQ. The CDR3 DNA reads TGTGCCAGCAGCTTAGCCCCCGCTAGCGGGGGCTACGAGCAGTACTTC. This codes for CASSLAPASGGYEQYF.

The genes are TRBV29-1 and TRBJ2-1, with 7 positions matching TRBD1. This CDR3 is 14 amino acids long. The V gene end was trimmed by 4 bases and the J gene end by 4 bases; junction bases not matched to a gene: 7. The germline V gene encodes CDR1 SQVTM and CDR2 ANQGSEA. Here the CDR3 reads CSVVRDSGYNEQFF. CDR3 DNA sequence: TGCAGCGTTGTAAGGGACAGCGGATACAATGAGCAGTTCTTC.

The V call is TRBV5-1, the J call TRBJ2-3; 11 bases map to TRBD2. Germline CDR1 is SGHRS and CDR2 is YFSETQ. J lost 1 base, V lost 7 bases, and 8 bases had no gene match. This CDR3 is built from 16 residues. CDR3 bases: TGCGCCAGCGGATGGGGACTAGCGGTAGGCACAGATACGCAGTATTTT. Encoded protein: CASGWGLAVGTDTQYF.

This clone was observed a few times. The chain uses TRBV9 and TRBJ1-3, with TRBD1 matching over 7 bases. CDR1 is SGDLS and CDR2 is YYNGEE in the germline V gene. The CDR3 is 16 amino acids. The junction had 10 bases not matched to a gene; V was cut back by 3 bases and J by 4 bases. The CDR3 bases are TGTGCCAGCAGCGGCCAAGGGGGCATGGCAGGAAACACCATATATTTT. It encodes CASSGQGGMAGNTIYF. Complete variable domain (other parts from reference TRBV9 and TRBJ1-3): DSGVTQTPKHLITATGQRVTLRCSPRSGDLSVYWYQQSLDQGLQFLIQYYNGEERAKGNILERFSAQQFPDLHSELNLSSLELGDSALYFCASSGQGGMAGNTIYFGEGSWLTVV.

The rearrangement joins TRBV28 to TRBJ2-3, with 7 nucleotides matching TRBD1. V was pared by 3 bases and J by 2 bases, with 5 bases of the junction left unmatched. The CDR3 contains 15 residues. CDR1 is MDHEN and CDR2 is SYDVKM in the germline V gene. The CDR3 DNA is TGTGCCAGCAGTTTTCAGACAGGGCCCACAGATACGCAGTATTTT. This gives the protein CASSFQTGPTDTQYF. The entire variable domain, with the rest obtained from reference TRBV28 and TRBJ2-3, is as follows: DVKVTQSSRYLVKRTGEKVFLECVQDMDHENMFWYRQDPGLGLRLIYFSYDVKMKEKGDIPEGYSVSREKKERFSLILESASTNQTSMYLCASSFQTGPTDTQYFGPGTRLTVL.

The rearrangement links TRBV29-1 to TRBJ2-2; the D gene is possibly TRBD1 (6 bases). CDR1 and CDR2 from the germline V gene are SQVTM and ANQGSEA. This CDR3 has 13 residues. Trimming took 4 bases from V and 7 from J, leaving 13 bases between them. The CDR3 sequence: CSVVVGGDGELFF. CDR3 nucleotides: TGCAGCGTTGTTGTTGGGGGCGACGGGGAGCTGTTTTTT.

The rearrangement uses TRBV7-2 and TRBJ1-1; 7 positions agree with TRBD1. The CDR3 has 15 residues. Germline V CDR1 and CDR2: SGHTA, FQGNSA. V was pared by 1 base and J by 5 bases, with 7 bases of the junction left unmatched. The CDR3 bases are TGTGCCAGCAGCTTAGTTATAGGGGGCAGAACTGAAGCTTTCTTT. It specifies CASSLVIGGRTEAFF.

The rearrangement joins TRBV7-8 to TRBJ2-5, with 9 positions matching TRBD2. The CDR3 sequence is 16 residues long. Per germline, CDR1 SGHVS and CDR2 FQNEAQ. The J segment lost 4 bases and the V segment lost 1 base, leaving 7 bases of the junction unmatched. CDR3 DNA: TGTGCCAGCAGCTTAGTTTGGGCGGGAGGGGGAGAGACCCAGTACTTC. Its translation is CASSLVWAGGGETQYF.